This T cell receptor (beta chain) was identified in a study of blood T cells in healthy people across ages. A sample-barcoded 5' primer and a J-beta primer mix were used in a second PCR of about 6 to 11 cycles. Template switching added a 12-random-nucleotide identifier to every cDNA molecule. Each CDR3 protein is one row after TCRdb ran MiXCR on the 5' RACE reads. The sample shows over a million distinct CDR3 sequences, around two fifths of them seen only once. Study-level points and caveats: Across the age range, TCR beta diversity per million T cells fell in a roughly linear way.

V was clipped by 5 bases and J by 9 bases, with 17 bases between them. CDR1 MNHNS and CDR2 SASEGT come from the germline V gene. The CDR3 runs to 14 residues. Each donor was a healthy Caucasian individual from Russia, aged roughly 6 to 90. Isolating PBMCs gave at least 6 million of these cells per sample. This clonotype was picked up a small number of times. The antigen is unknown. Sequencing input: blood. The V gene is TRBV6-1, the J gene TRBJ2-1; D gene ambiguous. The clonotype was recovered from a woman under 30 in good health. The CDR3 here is CASSSLGPVGEQFF. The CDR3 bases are TGTGCCAGCAGTTCCTTGGGTCCAGTGGGTGAGCAGTTCTTC.